The entry that follows covers one T cell receptor (beta chain) sequence. This sample was included in a study of blood T cell repertoires in COVID-19. Sequencing was performed with immunoSEQ multiplex PCR; in TCRdb, only in-frame clones are kept and a portion is missing. The table has more than 4,000 clones, roughly 88% seen once. The length of the CDR3 is 13 residues. Trimming left V 6 bases short and J 13 bases short, with 19 bases between. Germline assignment: CDR1 MNHEY and CDR2 SVGAGI. The chain has TRBV6-5 and TRBJ2-1; D remains ambiguous. The sequenced material came from peripheral blood. The receptor was isolated from a woman aged 80 or older with acute or convalescent COVID-19. CDR3: CASSLPGTQLQFF. The CDR3 region has the DNA TGTGCCAGCAGCCTCCCAGGCACCCAGCTACAGTTCTTC.